This T cell receptor (beta chain) was identified in a study of cytomegalovirus exposure and HLA in healthy donors. Notes on the study in general: Later on, a genetic analysis was performed. It linked a missense variant in DCLRE1C with V- and J-gene trimming of TCR beta. Equally common other TCR beta chains were less clonally expanded than HLA-associated ones, a later analysis found. It was assumed in the presence/absence analyses that sequencing depth was roughly uniform across donors.

Between the trimmed V and J ends, which lost 2 bases and 0 bases, there was a span of 13 bases. CDR1 is MDHEN and CDR2 is SYDVKM in the germline V gene. The CDR3 extends over 16 amino acids. Comment on this clone: Its antigen is unidentified.

PCR amplification relied on 60 Vbeta primers (plus 13 Jbeta primers). Sequencing used immunoSEQ multiplex PCR; TCRdb keeps in-frame clones, though not all of them. The table lists 65,000 to 90,000 clones. All the people who gave samples were healthy bone marrow donors. Sequencing was done on a sample of PBMCs. The clonotype comes from a female donor in good health and CMV-seropositive. This chain joins TRBV28 and TRBJ1-1; D unclear. The CDR3 DNA sequence: TGTGCCAGCAGTTTAAGAGGGCCGAGAGTGAACACTGAAGCTTTCTTT. Its protein product is CASSLRGPRVNTEAFF.